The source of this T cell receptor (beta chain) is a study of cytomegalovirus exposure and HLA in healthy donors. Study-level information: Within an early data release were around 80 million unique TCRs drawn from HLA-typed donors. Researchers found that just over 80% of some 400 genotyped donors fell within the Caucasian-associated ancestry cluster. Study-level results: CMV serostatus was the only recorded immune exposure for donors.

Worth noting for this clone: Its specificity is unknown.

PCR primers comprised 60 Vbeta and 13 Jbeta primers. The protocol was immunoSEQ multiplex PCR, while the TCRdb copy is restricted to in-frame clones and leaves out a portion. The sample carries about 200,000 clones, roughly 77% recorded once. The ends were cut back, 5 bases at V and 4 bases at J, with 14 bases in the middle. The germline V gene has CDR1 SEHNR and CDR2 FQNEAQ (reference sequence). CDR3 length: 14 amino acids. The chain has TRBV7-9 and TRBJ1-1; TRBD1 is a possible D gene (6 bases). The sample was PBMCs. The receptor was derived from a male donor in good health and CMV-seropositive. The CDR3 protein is CASSPGGGFTEAFF. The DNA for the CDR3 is TGTGCCAGCAGCCCCGGGGGGGGCTTCACTGAAGCTTTCTTT.